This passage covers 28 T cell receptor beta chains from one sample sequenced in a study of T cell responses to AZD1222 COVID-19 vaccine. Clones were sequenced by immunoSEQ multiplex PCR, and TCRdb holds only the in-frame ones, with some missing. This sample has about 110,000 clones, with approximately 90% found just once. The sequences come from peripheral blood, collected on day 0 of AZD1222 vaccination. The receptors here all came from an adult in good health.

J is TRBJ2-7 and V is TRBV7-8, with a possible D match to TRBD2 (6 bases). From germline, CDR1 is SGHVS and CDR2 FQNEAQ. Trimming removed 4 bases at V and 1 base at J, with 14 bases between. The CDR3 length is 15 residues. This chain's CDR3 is CASSWEVAVSYEQYF. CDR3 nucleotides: TGTGCCAGCAGCTGGGAGGTAGCAGTTTCCTACGAGCAGTACTTC. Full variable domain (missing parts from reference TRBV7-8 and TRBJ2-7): GAGVSQSPRYKVAKRGQDVALRCDPISGHVSLFWYQQALGQGPEFLTYFQNEAQLDKSGLPSDRFFAERPEGSVSTLKIQRTQQEDSAVYLCASSWEVAVSYEQYFGPGTRLTVT.

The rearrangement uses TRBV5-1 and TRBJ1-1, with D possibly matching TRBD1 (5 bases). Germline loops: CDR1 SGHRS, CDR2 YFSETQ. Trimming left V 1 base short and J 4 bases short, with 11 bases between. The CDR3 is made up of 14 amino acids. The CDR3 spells CASSLQGGFTEAFF. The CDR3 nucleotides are TGCGCCAGCAGCTTGCAGGGAGGTTTCACTGAAGCTTTCTTT.

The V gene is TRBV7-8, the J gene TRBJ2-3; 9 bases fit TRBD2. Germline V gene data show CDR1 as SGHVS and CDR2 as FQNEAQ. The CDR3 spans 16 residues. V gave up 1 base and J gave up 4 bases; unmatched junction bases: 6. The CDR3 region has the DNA TGTGCCAGCAGCTTAGATTGGCGGGGGGGCTCAGATACGCAGTATTTT. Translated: CASSLDWRGGSDTQYF.

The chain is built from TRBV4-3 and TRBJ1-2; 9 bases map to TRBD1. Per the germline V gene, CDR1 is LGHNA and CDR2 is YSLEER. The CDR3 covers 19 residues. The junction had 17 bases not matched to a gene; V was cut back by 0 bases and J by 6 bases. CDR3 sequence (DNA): TGCGCCAGCAGCCAAGATGGGGGGGGCTCCGGGACAGGGAAAGATGGCTACACCTTC. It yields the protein CASSQDGGGSGTGKDGYTF.

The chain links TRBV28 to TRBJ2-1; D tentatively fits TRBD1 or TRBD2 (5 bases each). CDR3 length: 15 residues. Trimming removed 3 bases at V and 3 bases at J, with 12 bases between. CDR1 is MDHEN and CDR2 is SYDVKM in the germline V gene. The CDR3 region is CASSLGDWVYNEQFF. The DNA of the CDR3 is TGTGCCAGCAGTTTGGGGGATTGGGTCTACAATGAGCAGTTCTTC.

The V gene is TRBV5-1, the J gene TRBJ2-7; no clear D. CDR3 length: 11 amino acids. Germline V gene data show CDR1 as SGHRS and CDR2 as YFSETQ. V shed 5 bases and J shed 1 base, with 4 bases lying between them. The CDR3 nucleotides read TGCGCCAGCAGGGATTCCTACGAGCAGTACTTC. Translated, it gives CASRDSYEQYF. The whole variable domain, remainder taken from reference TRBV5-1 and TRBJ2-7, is KAGVTQTPRYLIKTRGQQVTLSCSPISGHRSVSWYQQTPGQGLQFLFEYFSETQRNKGNFPGRFSGRQFSNSRSEMNVSTLELGDSALYLCASRDSYEQYFGPGTRLTVT.

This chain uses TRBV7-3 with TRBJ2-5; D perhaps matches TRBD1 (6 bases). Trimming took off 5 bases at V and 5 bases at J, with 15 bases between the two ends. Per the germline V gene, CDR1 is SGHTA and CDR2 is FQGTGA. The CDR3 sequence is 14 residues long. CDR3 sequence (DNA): TGTGCCAGCAGCCTTACAGGGTATGGGGAGACCCAGTACTTC. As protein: CASSLTGYGETQYF.

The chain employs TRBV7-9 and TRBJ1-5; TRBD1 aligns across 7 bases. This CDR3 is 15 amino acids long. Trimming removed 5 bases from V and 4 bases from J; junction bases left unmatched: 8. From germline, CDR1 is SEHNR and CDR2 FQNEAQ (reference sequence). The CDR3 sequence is CASSIGDSQNQPQHF. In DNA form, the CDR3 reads TGTGCCAGCAGCATAGGGGACAGCCAAAATCAGCCCCAGCATTTT. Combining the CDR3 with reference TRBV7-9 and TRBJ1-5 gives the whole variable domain DTGVSQNPRHKITKRGQNVTFRCDPISEHNRLYWYRQTLGQGPEFLTYFQNEAQLEKSRLLSDRFSAERPKGSFSTLEIQRTEQGDSAMYLCASSIGDSQNQPQHFGDGTRLSIL.

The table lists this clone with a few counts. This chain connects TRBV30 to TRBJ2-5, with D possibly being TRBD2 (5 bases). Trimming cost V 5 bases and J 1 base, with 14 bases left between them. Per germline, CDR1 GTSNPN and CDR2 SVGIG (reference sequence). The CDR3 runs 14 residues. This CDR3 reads CAWDHGSVQETQYF. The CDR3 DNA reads TGTGCCTGGGACCACGGTAGCGTCCAAGAGACCCAGTACTTC.

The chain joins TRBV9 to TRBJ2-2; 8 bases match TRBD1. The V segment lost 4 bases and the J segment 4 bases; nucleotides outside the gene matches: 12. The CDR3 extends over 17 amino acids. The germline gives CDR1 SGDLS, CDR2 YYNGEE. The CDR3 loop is CASSQRQGASGTGELFF. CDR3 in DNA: TGTGCCAGCAGCCAGAGGCAGGGGGCGTCGGGCACCGGGGAGCTGTTTTTT.

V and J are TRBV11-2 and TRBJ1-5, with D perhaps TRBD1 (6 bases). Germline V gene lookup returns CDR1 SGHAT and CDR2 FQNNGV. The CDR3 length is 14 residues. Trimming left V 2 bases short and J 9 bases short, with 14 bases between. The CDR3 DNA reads TGTGCCAGCAGCTTACTTGGGGGCCAGGGGCCCCAGCATTTT. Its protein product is CASSLLGGQGPQHF.

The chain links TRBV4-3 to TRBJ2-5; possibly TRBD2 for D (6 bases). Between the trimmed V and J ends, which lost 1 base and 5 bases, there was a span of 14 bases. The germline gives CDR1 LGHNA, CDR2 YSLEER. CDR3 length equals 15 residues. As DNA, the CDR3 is TGCGCCAGCAGCCAAGGACTGGGGGGTTTCGAGACCCAGTACTTC. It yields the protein CASSQGLGGFETQYF.

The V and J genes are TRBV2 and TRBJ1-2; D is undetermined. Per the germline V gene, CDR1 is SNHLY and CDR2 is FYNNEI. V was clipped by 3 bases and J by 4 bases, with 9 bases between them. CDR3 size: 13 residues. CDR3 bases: TGTGCCAGCAGTGACGTGCCAGCCTATGGCTACACCTTC. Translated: CASSDVPAYGYTF.

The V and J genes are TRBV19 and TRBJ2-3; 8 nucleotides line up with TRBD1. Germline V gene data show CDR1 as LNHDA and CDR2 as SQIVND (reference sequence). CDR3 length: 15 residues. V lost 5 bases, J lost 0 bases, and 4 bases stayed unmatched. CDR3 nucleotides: TGTGCCAGTAGTCGGACAGGGTCTAGCACAGATACGCAGTATTTT. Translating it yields CASSRTGSSTDTQYF. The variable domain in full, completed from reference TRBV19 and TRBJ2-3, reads DGGITQSPKYLFRKEGQNVTLSCEQNLNHDAMYWYRQDPGQGLRLIYYSQIVNDFQKGDIAEGYSVSREKKESFPLTVTSAQKNPTAFYLCASSRTGSSTDTQYFGPGTRLTVL.

The CDR3 region has the DNA TGTGCCAGCTCACCCGAAAGGGTTAATCAGCCCCAGCATTTT. Translation gives CASSPERVNQPQHF. This sequence joins TRBV18 and TRBJ1-5, with no clear D. The V gene lost 3 bases and the J gene lost 4 bases, with 10 bases spanning the gap. This CDR3 contains 14 residues. Germline values: CDR1 KGHSH, CDR2 LQKENI.

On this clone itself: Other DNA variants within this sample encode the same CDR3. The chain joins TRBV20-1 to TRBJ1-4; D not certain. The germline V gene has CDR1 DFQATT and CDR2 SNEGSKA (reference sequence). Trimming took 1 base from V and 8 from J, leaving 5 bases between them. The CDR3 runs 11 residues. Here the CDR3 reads CSARVGEKLFF. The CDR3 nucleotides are TGCAGTGCTAGAGTTGGCGAAAAACTGTTTTTT.

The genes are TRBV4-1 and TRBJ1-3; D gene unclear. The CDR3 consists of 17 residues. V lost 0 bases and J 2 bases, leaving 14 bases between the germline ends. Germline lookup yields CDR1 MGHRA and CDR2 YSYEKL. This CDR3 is CASSQDKGGITGNTIYF. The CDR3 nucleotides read TGCGCCAGCAGCCAAGATAAGGGAGGGATCACTGGAAACACCATATATTTT.

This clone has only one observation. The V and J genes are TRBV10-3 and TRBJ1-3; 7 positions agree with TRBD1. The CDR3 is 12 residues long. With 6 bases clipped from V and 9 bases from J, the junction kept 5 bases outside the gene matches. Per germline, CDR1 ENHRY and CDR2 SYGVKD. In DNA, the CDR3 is TGTGCCATCAGACAGGGGACGGGCACCATATATTTT. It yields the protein CAIRQGTGTIYF.

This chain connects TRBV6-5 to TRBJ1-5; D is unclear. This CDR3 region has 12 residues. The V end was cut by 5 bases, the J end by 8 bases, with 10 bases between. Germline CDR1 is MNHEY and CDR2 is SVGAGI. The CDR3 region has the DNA TGTGCCAGCAGTCCCCTCCGGGAGCCCCAGCATTTT. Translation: CASSPLREPQHF.

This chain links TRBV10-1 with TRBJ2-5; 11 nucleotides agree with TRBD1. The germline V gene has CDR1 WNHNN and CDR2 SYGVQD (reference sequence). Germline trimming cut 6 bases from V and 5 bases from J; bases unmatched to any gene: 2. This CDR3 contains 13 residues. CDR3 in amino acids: CASRDRGPETQYF. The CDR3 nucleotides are TGCGCCAGCAGGGACAGGGGGCCGGAGACCCAGTACTTC.

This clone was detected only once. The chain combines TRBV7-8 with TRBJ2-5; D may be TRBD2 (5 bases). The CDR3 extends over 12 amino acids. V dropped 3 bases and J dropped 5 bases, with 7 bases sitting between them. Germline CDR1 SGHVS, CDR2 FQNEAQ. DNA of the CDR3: TGTGCCAGCAGCTTGGACTTCGAGACCCAGTACTTC. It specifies CASSLDFETQYF.

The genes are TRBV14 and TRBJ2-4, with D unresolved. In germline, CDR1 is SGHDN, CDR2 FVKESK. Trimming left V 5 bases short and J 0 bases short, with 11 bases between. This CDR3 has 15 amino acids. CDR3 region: CASSVHNAAKNIQYF. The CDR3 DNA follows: TGTGCCAGCAGCGTGCACAACGCAGCCAAAAACATTCAGTACTTC.

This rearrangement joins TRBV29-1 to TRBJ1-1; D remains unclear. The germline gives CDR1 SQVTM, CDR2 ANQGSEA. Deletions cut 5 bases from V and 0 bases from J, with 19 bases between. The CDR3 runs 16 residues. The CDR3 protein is CSVSKPGTPLNTEAFF. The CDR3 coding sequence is TGCAGCGTTTCTAAACCGGGAACCCCCTTGAACACTGAAGCTTTCTTT.

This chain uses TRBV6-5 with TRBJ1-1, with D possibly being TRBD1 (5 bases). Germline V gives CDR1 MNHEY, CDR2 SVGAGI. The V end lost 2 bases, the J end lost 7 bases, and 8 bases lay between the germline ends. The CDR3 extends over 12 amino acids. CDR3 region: CASSYAGYEAFF. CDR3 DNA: TGTGCCAGCAGTTACGCAGGGTATGAAGCTTTCTTT.

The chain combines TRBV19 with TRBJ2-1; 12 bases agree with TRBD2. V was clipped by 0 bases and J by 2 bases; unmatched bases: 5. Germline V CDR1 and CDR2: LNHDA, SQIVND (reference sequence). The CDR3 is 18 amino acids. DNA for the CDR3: TGTGCCAGTAGTATAGATGCTAGCGGGGGGGCCACCTACAATGAGCAGTTCTTC. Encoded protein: CASSIDASGGATYNEQFF.

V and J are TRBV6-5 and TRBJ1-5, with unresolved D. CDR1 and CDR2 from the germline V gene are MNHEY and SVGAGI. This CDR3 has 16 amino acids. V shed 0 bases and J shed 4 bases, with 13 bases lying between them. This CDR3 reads CASSYSQGLSNQPQHF. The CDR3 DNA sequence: TGTGCCAGCAGTTACTCGCAAGGCCTGTCTAATCAGCCCCAGCATTTT.

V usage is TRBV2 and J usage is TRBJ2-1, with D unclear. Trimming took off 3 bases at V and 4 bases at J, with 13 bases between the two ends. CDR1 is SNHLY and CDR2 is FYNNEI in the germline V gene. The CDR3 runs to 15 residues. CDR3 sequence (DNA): TGTGCCAGCAGTGAGAGCCGATTTGGTTACAATGAGCAGTTCTTC. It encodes CASSESRFGYNEQFF.

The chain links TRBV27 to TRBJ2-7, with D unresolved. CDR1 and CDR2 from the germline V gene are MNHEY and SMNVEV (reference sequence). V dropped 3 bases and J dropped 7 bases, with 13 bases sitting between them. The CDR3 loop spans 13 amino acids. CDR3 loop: CASSFLGLREQYF. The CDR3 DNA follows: TGTGCCAGCAGTTTTCTTGGGTTGAGGGAGCAGTACTTC.